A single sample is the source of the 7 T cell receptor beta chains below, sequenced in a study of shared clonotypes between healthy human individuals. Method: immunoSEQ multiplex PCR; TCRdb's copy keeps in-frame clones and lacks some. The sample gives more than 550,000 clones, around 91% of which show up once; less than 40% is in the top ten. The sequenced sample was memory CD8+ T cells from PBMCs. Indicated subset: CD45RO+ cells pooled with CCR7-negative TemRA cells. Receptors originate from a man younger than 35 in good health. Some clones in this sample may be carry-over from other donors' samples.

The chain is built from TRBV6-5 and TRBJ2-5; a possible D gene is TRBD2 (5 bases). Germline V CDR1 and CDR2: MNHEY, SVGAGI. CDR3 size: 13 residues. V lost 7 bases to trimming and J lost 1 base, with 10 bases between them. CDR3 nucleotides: TGTGCCAGCAATGATCTAGCCCAAGAGACCCAGTACTTC. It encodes CASNDLAQETQYF.

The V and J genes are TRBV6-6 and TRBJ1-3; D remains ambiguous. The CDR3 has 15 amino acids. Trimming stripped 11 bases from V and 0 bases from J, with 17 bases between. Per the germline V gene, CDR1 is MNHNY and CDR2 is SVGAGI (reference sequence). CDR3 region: CAGRGSGSSGNTIYF. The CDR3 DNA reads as TGTGCCGGGCGCGGCTCGGGGAGCTCTGGAAACACCATATATTTT.

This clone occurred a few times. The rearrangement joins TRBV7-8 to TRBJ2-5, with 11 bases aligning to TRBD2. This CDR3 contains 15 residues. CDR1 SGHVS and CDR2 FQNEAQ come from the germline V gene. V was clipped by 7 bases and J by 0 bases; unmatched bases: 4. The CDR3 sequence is CASIPSGRYQETQYF. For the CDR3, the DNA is TGTGCCAGCATCCCTAGCGGGAGGTACCAAGAGACCCAGTACTTC.

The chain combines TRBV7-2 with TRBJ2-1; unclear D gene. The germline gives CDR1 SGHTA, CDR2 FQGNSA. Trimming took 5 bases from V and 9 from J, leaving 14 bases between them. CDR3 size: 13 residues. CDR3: CASSPPLGSEQFF. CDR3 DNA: TGTGCCAGCAGCCCCCCCCTAGGTAGTGAGCAGTTCTTC. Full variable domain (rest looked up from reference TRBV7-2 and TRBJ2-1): GAGVSQSPSNKVTEKGKDVELRCDPISGHTALYWYRQSLGQGLEFLIYFQGNSAPDKSGLPSDRFSAERTGGSVSTLTIQRTQQEDSAVYLCASSPPLGSEQFFGPGTRLTVL.

The CDR3 loop reads CASSELTGGASDIQYF. CDR3 nucleotides: TGTGCCAGCAGTGAATTGACAGGGGGCGCGTCTGACATTCAGTACTTC. The chain recombines TRBV6-1 with TRBJ2-4, with 10 bases fitting TRBD1. From germline, CDR1 is MNHNS and CDR2 SASEGT. V trimming: 2 bases; J trimming: 8 bases; junction bases outside the gene matches: 9. The CDR3 covers 16 residues.

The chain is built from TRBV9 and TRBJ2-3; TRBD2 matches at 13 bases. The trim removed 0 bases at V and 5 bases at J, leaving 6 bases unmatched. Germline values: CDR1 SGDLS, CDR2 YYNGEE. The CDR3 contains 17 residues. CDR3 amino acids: CASSVVGRTSGRDTQYF. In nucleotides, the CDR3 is TGTGCCAGCAGCGTAGTGGGTAGGACTAGCGGGAGAGATACGCAGTATTTT.

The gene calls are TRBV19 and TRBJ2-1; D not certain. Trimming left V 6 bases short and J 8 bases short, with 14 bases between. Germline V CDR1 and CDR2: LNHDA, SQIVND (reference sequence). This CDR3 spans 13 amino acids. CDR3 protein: CASRLQNFHEQFF. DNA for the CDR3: TGTGCCAGTAGATTACAGAACTTCCATGAGCAGTTCTTC.